These 9 T cell receptor beta chains originate from one sample sequenced in a study of tumor-infiltrating lymphocytes in primary liver carcinoma. Germline DNA was also extracted, while the blood RNA originated from unsorted whole blood. Making TCR beta cDNA involved approximately 510 ng total RNA and a constant-region primer. The TCR beta library was amplified through three nested multiplex PCR rounds in a modified ARM-PCR procedure. PCR rounds one and two used TRBV1-TRBV30 forward primers with a C-beta reverse primer for 9 to 10 cycles each. TCRdb independently ran MiXCR on the multiplex PCR reads; one entry per CDR3 protein. The sample lists roughly 330,000 distinct CDR3 sequences, around three fifths occurring once. The source material was peripheral blood. All receptors derive from a man aged 35 to 55 with primary liver carcinoma and hepatitis B virus infection.

A word on this clonotype: One end of the junction fails to match germline, which may point to a read error. The chain recombines TRBV11-2 with TRBJ2-2; D not resolved. In germline, CDR1 is SGHAT, CDR2 FQNNGV. The CDR3 sequence is 13 residues long. CDR3 loop: CTSSMGNTGELFF. The CDR3 DNA is TGTACCAGCAGCATGGGCAACACCGGGGAGCTGTTTTTT. Full variable domain (missing parts from reference TRBV11-2 and TRBJ2-2): EAGVAQSPRYKIIEKRQSVAFWCNPISGHATLYWYQQILGQGPKLLIQFQNNGVVDDSQLPKDRFSAERLKGVDSTLKIQPAKLEDSAVYLCTSSMGNTGELFFGEGSRLTVL.

Turning to this clonotype: One junction end disagrees with the germline gene, perhaps due to a read error. The V call is TRBV5-6, the J call TRBJ1-4, with no clear D. The CDR3 is made up of 15 amino acids. Germline loops: CDR1 SGHDT, CDR2 YYEEEE. The CDR3 DNA follows: TGTGCCAGCAGGCCCCAGGTACAGAGTAATGAAGAACTGTTTTTT. Amino acid sequence: CASRPQVQSNEELFF.

About this clonotype: This sequence may be a read error, since a much larger clone differs from it by one base. The chain recombines TRBV6-5 with TRBJ2-7; the D gene is possibly TRBD1 (5 bases). The CDR3 is 13 amino acids. Germline values: CDR1 MNHEY, CDR2 SVGAGI. This CDR3 reads CASSYKQGGEHYF. CDR3 sequence (DNA): TGTGCCAGCAGTTACAAGCAGGGTGGAGAGCATTACTTC.

With respect to this clonotype: A read error may explain this, as a much larger clone is one base away. The gene calls are TRBV10-3 and TRBJ1-1, with D perhaps matching TRBD1 (6 bases). The CDR3 has 13 residues. Deletions cut 8 bases from V and 1 base from J, with 11 bases between. CDR1 is ENHRY, CDR2 SYGVKD, per germline. CDR3 region: CAIAKTGNTEAFF. As DNA, the CDR3 is TGTGCCATCGCCAAGACAGGGAACACTGAAGCTTTCTTT.

The V call is TRBV6-5, the J call TRBJ2-5, with 10 bases fitting TRBD2. The CDR3 contains 16 residues. Germline loops: CDR1 MNHEY, CDR2 SVGAGI. After removal of 10 bases from V and 3 bases from J, the junction contained 14 bases not matched to a gene. The CDR3 region is CANGRLGLAKKETQYF. The DNA of the CDR3 is TGTGCCAACGGGAGGTTGGGACTAGCGAAGAAAGAGACCCAGTACTTC.

In regard to this clonotype: Its ends do not fully match the called genes, so a read error is possible. The chain links TRBV24-1 to TRBJ2-4; D ambiguous. CDR3 length: 14 residues. Germline V lookup: CDR1 KGHDR, CDR2 SFDVKD. The CDR3 DNA reads TGTGCCATCAGTGGCGACGCAGCCAAAAACATTCAGTACTTC. This codes for CAISGDAAKNIQYF.

The table lists this clonotype with a count of one. A much more abundant neighbour one base away suggests this may be a read error. As DNA, the CDR3 is TGTGCCAGCAGTTCAAGGGCCCACATAGATACGCAGTATTTT. Amino acids: CASSSRAHIDTQYF. The J gene is TRBJ2-3, the V gene TRBV6-5; no clear D gene. The CDR3 is 14 amino acids. From germline, CDR1 is MNHEY and CDR2 SVGAGI. V was clipped by 4 bases and J by 5 bases, with 13 bases between them.

This clonotype was detected a few times. This may arise from a read error, as a much more abundant clone is one base away. This chain uses TRBV11-2 with TRBJ2-5; 8 bases match TRBD2. CDR1 and CDR2 (germline): SGHAT, FQNNGV. The CDR3 has 16 amino acids. The CDR3 region is CAGSPLRASGPIYQYF. The CDR3 DNA reads as TGTGCCGGCAGCCCCCTCCGGGCTAGCGGGCCCATTTATCAGTACTTC.

With regard to this clonotype: A read error may be the cause here, since a much bigger clone is one base away. The chain uses TRBV12-3 or TRBV12-4 and TRBJ2-3; TRBD2 matches 10 bases. There are 14 residues in the CDR3. V shed 6 bases and J 8 bases; nucleotides not matched to a gene: 8. The CDR3 here is CASREGTSVVTQYF. CDR3 sequence (DNA): TGTGCCAGCAGGGAAGGGACTAGCGTCGTTACGCAGTATTTT.